The 18 T cell receptor beta chains given below trace back to one sample, sequenced in a study of T cells after yellow fever vaccination. TCRdb re-called the 5' RACE reads through MiXCR, storing one row per CDR3 protein. Found here are about 350,000 distinct CDR3 sequences, 4.1% of them singletons; the top ten hold roughly 25%. The sample consisted of PBMCs, taken 5 days after the yellow fever booster vaccination. The receptors were gathered from a man between 18 and 29 years old who received the YFV17D yellow fever vaccine.

This clonotype was counted between two and nine times. A read error may produce the germline difference seen at one junction end. The V call is TRBV27, the J call TRBJ1-1; D is possibly TRBD1 (5 bases). This CDR3 comprises 16 residues. Germline loops: CDR1 MNHEY, CDR2 SMNVEV (reference sequence). The DNA of the CDR3 is TGCACCAGCAGTCCCGGACGGCAGGGATTGAACACTGAAGCTTTCTTT. This codes for CTSSPGRQGLNTEAFF.

As concerns this clonotype: A single base separates this from a much larger clone, so it may be a read error. The chain uses TRBV20-1 and TRBJ2-5; perhaps TRBD2 as D (8 bases). Germline CDR1 and CDR2: DFQATT and SNEGSKA (reference sequence). The CDR3 runs 14 residues. DNA for the CDR3: TGCAGTGATAGAGGGGGCGGGGGGCGAGAGACCCAGTACTTC. This codes for CSDRGGGGRETQYF.

In this sample, this clonotype turned up a few times. The DNA of the CDR3 is TGCGCCAGCAGCCGGGAGGACAGAGCCTACGAGCAGTACGTC. Its translation is CASSREDRAYEQYV. The chain has TRBV4-1 and TRBJ2-7, with D perhaps given as TRBD1 or TRBD2 (6 bases each). Germline CDR1 reads MGHRA; CDR2 reads YSYEKL. This CDR3 spans 14 amino acids. Trimming pared 4 bases from V and 2 bases from J, leaving 12 bases between.

This clonotype was picked up a small number of times. The rearrangement uses TRBV11-2 and TRBJ2-3; no clear D gene. The V and J ends lost 0 bases and 9 bases respectively, with 10 bases between them. The CDR3 is made up of 13 amino acids. Germline V lookup: CDR1 SGHAT, CDR2 FQNNGV. CDR3 nucleotides: TGTGCCAGCAGCTTAGAACGGCTAGAGACGCAGTATTTT. Protein: CASSLERLETQYF.

This clonotype was observed at least ten times. For the CDR3, the DNA is TGTGCCAGCAGCGATGGGACCTACGAGCAGTACTTC. As protein: CASSDGTYEQYF. The J gene is TRBJ2-7, the V gene TRBV7-6; D is ambiguous. V lost 5 bases to trimming and J lost 2 bases, with 7 bases between them. Germline-derived CDR1 and CDR2 are SGHVS and FNYEAQ. The CDR3 extends over 12 amino acids.

The chain links TRBV7-2 to TRBJ2-3; 9 bases match TRBD2. CDR1 is SGHTA, CDR2 FQGNSA, per germline. The CDR3 sequence is 18 residues long. V was clipped by 4 bases and J by 0 bases; unmatched bases: 11. The CDR3 protein is CASSSRRSGGSSTDTQYF. CDR3 coding DNA: TGTGCCAGCAGCTCCCGTCGAAGCGGGGGGTCTAGCACAGATACGCAGTATTTT.

There are a few counts of this clonotype. CDR3 protein: CATISISGTESTDTQYF. CDR3 bases: TGTGCCACCATCTCCATCTCCGGGACAGAGAGCACAGATACGCAGTATTTT. V gene TRBV28 combines with J gene TRBJ2-3, with 7 positions matching TRBD1. The CDR3 sequence is 17 residues long. Trimming took 10 bases from V and 0 from J; bases not matched to a gene: 16. Germline V lookup: CDR1 MDHEN, CDR2 SYDVKM.

This chain links TRBV27 with TRBJ2-6, with no clear D. The CDR3 has 13 residues. V was pared by 2 bases and J by 4 bases, with 3 bases between. Germline lookup yields CDR1 MNHEY and CDR2 SMNVEV (reference sequence). The DNA for the CDR3 is TGTGCCAGCAGTTTAAGGGGGGCCAACGTCCTGACTTTC. Protein sequence: CASSLRGANVLTF.

This clonotype was seen only a few times. The J gene is TRBJ2-7, the V gene TRBV6-2 or TRBV6-3; weak D call: TRBD2 (5 bases). Trimming pared 6 bases from V and 3 bases from J, leaving 27 bases between. Germline V gene lookup returns CDR1 MNHEY and CDR2 SVGEGT. CDR3 length: 18 amino acids. The CDR3: CASSGRRASQALYYEQYV. Written as DNA, the CDR3 is TGTGCCAGCAGCGGACGGCGGGCCAGCCAGGCCTTGTACTACGAGCAGTACGTC.

This rearrangement joins TRBV5-6 to TRBJ2-3; D remains unclear. From germline, CDR1 is SGHDT and CDR2 YYEEEE. Trimming left V 2 bases short and J 0 bases short, with 7 bases between. The CDR3 runs to 14 residues. This CDR3 reads CASSFYSSTDTQYF. For the CDR3, the DNA is TGTGCCAGCAGCTTCTACTCTAGCACAGATACGCAGTATTTT.

The table lists this clonotype with a few counts. This chain uses TRBV5-5 with TRBJ2-7; a weak D match, TRBD1 (6 bases). Trimming pared 1 base from V and 4 bases from J, leaving 12 bases between. The CDR3 spans 14 residues. Germline loops: CDR1 SGHKS, CDR2 YYEKEE (reference sequence). The CDR3 loop is CASSLIPGAYEQYF. The CDR3 bases are TGTGCCAGCAGCTTGATCCCAGGGGCGTACGAGCAGTACTTC.

Ten or more counts support this clonotype. This chain connects TRBV7-2 to TRBJ2-5; 13 bases are shared with TRBD2. The CDR3 is 16 residues long. The J segment lost 0 bases and the V segment lost 4 bases, leaving 2 bases of the junction unmatched. CDR1 and CDR2 from the germline V gene are SGHTA and FQGNSA. Here the CDR3 DNA reads TGTGCCAGCAGCTGGACTAGCGGGGGATACCAAGAGACCCAGTACTTC. It is translated as CASSWTSGGYQETQYF.

This clonotype was seen at least ten times. The V call is TRBV7-2, the J call TRBJ2-3; D might be TRBD1 (5 bases). Germline CDR1 is SGHTA and CDR2 is FQGNSA. This CDR3 contains 13 residues. V was cut by 5 bases and J by 8 bases, with 14 bases left in between. The CDR3 spells CASSKDGAATQYF. CDR3 DNA sequence: TGTGCCAGCAGCAAAGATGGGGCAGCTACGCAGTATTTT.

In this sample, this clonotype turned up a few times. The chain joins TRBV2 to TRBJ1-1, with D unclear. Germline V lookup: CDR1 SNHLY, CDR2 FYNNEI. CDR3 length: 15 amino acids. V shed 4 bases and J shed 0 bases, with 12 bases lying between them. CDR3 region: CASSARPRMNTEAFF. CDR3 DNA: TGTGCCAGCAGTGCCAGGCCAAGGATGAACACTGAAGCTTTCTTT.

The sample holds a few counts of this clonotype. The V and J genes are TRBV12-3 or TRBV12-4 and TRBJ2-7; D is unclear. V dropped 1 base and J dropped 3 bases, with 7 bases sitting between them. The CDR3 is 13 residues long. CDR3 in amino acids: CASSLGELYEQYV. Here the CDR3 DNA reads TGTGCCAGCAGTTTAGGGGAACTCTACGAGCAGTACGTC.

This clonotype was seen at least ten times. V and J are TRBV5-4 and TRBJ2-1; no clear D gene. The CDR3 length is 14 residues. Germline CDR1 SGHNT, CDR2 YYREEE (reference sequence). V gave up 0 bases and J gave up 8 bases, with 12 bases separating them. The CDR3 reads CASSLGRRQDEQFF. CDR3 DNA sequence: TGTGCCAGCAGCTTGGGCCGCCGCCAGGATGAGCAGTTCTTC.

This clonotype was seen at least ten times. The chain couples TRBV5-1 to TRBJ2-5; D possibly corresponds to TRBD1 (5 bases). Germline V gives CDR1 SGHRS, CDR2 YFSETQ. V was shortened by 2 bases and J by 5 bases, with 10 bases between the two germline ends. The CDR3 consists of 13 residues. The CDR3 reads CASSLGRAETQYF. The CDR3 DNA follows: TGCGCCAGCAGCTTAGGCAGGGCGGAGACCCAGTACTTC.

This clonotype was counted many times. The CDR3 here is CSASEGTTNEKLFF. CDR3 in DNA: TGCAGTGCTAGCGAGGGGACAACTAATGAAAAACTGTTTTTT. The chain recombines TRBV20-1 with TRBJ1-4; D is possibly TRBD1 (5 bases). This CDR3 is built from 14 residues. The germline gives CDR1 DFQATT, CDR2 SNEGSKA (reference sequence). V lost 3 bases and J 0 bases, leaving 8 bases between the germline ends.